Listed below are T cell receptor beta chains from one sample, sequenced in a study of shared clonotypes between healthy human individuals. Sequencing was performed with immunoSEQ multiplex PCR; in TCRdb, only in-frame clones are kept and a portion is missing. The repertoire holds 1.4 million to 1.5 million clones, about 96% seen once, with 1.2% in the top ten. Sequencing was carried out using naive CD4+ T cells sorted from blood. These receptors were taken from a man aged 25-45 years in good health. Both conserved end residues are part of each CDR3. Fields, in order: clone size, J gene, V gene, D gene, CDR3 DNA, CDR3 protein. A D gene is named only where the DNA matches it firmly. For some rows the clone size is stated as once, few or many, or as a class when expanded; others skip it.

clone_size: NA; j_call: TRBJ2-3; v_call: TRBV5-1; d_call: TRBD2; cdr3_nt: TGCGCCAGCAGCTCGGGACTAGCGGGAGAGGCGGGAAATACGCAGTATTTT; cdr3_aa: CASSSGLAGEAGNTQYF
clone_size: NA; j_call: TRBJ2-5; v_call: TRBV19; d_call: TRBD1; cdr3_nt: TGTGCCAGTAGTATTGGGACAGGGGCTGAACCCCCGTACTTC; cdr3_aa: CASSIGTGAEPPYF
clone_size: NA; j_call: TRBJ2-3; v_call: TRBV7-3; d_call: NA; cdr3_nt: TGTGCCAGCAGCTTAACCAAGCTCCAGACAGATACGCAGTATTTT; cdr3_aa: CASSLTKLQTDTQYF
clone_size: NA; j_call: TRBJ2-5; v_call: TRBV29-1; d_call: TRBD1; cdr3_nt: TGCAGCGTTCTACAGGGGGCGGGAGAGACCCAGTACTTC; cdr3_aa: CSVLQGAGETQYF
clone_size: NA; j_call: TRBJ2-7; v_call: TRBV10-3; d_call: TRBD1; cdr3_nt: TGTGCCATCAGTGGAGGTTGGGACAGGGCGTACGAGCAGTACTTC; cdr3_aa: CAISGGWDRAYEQYF
clone_size: once; j_call: TRBJ2-3; v_call: TRBV18; d_call: NA; cdr3_nt: TGTGCCAGCTCGCCTACTAGTTCCGCCACAGATACGCAGTATTTT; cdr3_aa: CASSPTSSATDTQYF
clone_size: NA; j_call: TRBJ2-1; v_call: TRBV27; d_call: TRBD2; cdr3_nt: TGTGCCAGCAGTTTACCTAGCGGGACGAATGAGCAGTTCTTC; cdr3_aa: CASSLPSGTNEQFF
clone_size: NA; j_call: TRBJ1-2; v_call: TRBV13; d_call: NA; cdr3_nt: TGTGCCAGCAGTCCCGTGGGGGGAAACTATGGCTACACCTTC; cdr3_aa: CASSPVGGNYGYTF
clone_size: NA; j_call: TRBJ2-5; v_call: TRBV4-1; d_call: NA; cdr3_nt: TGCGCCAGCAGCACCCATGAGGGGACCCAGTACTTC; cdr3_aa: CASSTHEGTQYF
clone_size: NA; j_call: TRBJ1-2; v_call: TRBV18; d_call: TRBD1; cdr3_nt: TGTGCCAGCTCACCCGGACAGGTTACCTATGGCTACACCTTC; cdr3_aa: CASSPGQVTYGYTF
clone_size: once; j_call: TRBJ2-1; v_call: TRBV5-1; d_call: NA; cdr3_nt: TGCGCCAGCAGATCCGGGACTCAACACTACAATGAGCAGTTCTTC; cdr3_aa: CASRSGTQHYNEQFF
clone_size: NA; j_call: TRBJ2-7; v_call: TRBV29-1; d_call: NA; cdr3_nt: TGCAGCGTCAGTGAAACCTACGAGCAGTACTTC; cdr3_aa: CSVSETYEQYF
clone_size: few; j_call: TRBJ2-1; v_call: TRBV28; d_call: NA; cdr3_nt: TGTGCCAGCAGCCCTCGTGGCAATCTGTTCTCTGGTGAGCAGTTCTTC; cdr3_aa: CASSPRGNLFSGEQFF
clone_size: NA; j_call: TRBJ2-7; v_call: TRBV28; d_call: TRBD1; cdr3_nt: TGTGCCAGCAGCCCGGGACAGGGGAAGCGGGGATCCTACGAGCAGTACTTC; cdr3_aa: CASSPGQGKRGSYEQYF
clone_size: NA; j_call: TRBJ1-4; v_call: TRBV6-1; d_call: NA; cdr3_nt: TGTGCCAGCAGTGAAGCCCTGGGACGGGTTAATGAAAAACTGTTTTTT; cdr3_aa: CASSEALGRVNEKLFF
clone_size: NA; j_call: TRBJ2-3; v_call: TRBV27; d_call: NA; cdr3_nt: TGTGCCAGCAGTTTATTGGGCACAGATACGCAGTATTTT; cdr3_aa: CASSLLGTDTQYF
clone_size: NA; j_call: TRBJ2-1; v_call: TRBV6-1; d_call: TRBD2; cdr3_nt: TGTGCCAGCAGCTTGGGACTAGCGGGATACAATGAGCAGTTCTTC; cdr3_aa: CASSLGLAGYNEQFF
clone_size: NA; j_call: TRBJ2-5; v_call: TRBV11-3; d_call: TRBD1; cdr3_nt: TGTGCCAGCAGCCCCGGGGGACAGGGGGGCGAGACCCAGTACTTC; cdr3_aa: CASSPGGQGGETQYF
clone_size: NA; j_call: TRBJ2-2; v_call: TRBV27; d_call: TRBD2; cdr3_nt: TGTGCCAGCAGTTCCTGGACTAGCGAGGAGCTGTTTTTT; cdr3_aa: CASSSWTSEELFF
clone_size: NA; j_call: TRBJ1-1; v_call: TRBV28; d_call: NA; cdr3_nt: TGTGCCAGCAGTTTTGCCGGTACAGGGTCGGTGACTGAAGCTTTCTTT; cdr3_aa: CASSFAGTGSVTEAFF
clone_size: NA; j_call: TRBJ2-6; v_call: TRBV2; d_call: NA; cdr3_nt: TGTGCCAGCAGGGGCTCTGGGGCCAACGTCCTGACTTTC; cdr3_aa: CASRGSGANVLTF
clone_size: once; j_call: TRBJ2-5; v_call: TRBV5-1; d_call: NA; cdr3_nt: TGCGCCAGCAGTTCCGGAGCGGTGGGGGAGACCCAGTACTTC; cdr3_aa: CASSSGAVGETQYF
clone_size: NA; j_call: TRBJ2-3; v_call: TRBV11-3; d_call: TRBD1; cdr3_nt: TGTGCCAGCAGCGCATCGGACAGGGTGGCAGATACGCAGTATTTT; cdr3_aa: CASSASDRVADTQYF
clone_size: NA; j_call: TRBJ2-2; v_call: TRBV7-6; d_call: NA; cdr3_nt: TGTGCCAGCAGCTTAACAACCCCGGACACCGGGGAGCTGTTTTTT; cdr3_aa: CASSLTTPDTGELFF
clone_size: NA; j_call: TRBJ1-2; v_call: TRBV7-3; d_call: TRBD1; cdr3_nt: TGTGCCAGCAGCTTAGGGGACAGCCGCTACACCTTC; cdr3_aa: CASSLGDSRYTF
clone_size: NA; j_call: TRBJ2-3; v_call: TRBV9; d_call: TRBD2; cdr3_nt: TGTGCCAGCAGCGTAGACGAAGGGAGGGGCACAGATACGCAGTATTTT; cdr3_aa: CASSVDEGRGTDTQYF
clone_size: NA; j_call: TRBJ2-5; v_call: TRBV5-6; d_call: NA; cdr3_nt: TGTGCCAGCAGCGGGGGGTGGTACCAAGAGACCCAGTACTTC; cdr3_aa: CASSGGWYQETQYF
clone_size: NA; j_call: TRBJ2-7; v_call: TRBV10-1; d_call: TRBD2; cdr3_nt: TGCGCCAGAACTCTTAGCGGGAGTCCCCTATACGAGCAGTACTTC; cdr3_aa: CARTLSGSPLYEQYF
clone_size: NA; j_call: TRBJ2-3; v_call: TRBV7-6; d_call: TRBD2; cdr3_nt: TGTGCCAGCAGCCTGATAGCGGGAGGCACAGATACGCAGTATTTT; cdr3_aa: CASSLIAGGTDTQYF
clone_size: NA; j_call: TRBJ2-1; v_call: TRBV9; d_call: TRBD2; cdr3_nt: TGTGCCAGCAGCGAAACTAGCGGGGGTAGGCAGGAGTGGCAGTTCTTC; cdr3_aa: CASSETSGGRQEWQFF
clone_size: NA; j_call: TRBJ2-2; v_call: TRBV5-1; d_call: NA; cdr3_nt: TGCGCCAGCAGGGAGGGGCAGAACCCCGGGGAGCTGTTTTTT; cdr3_aa: CASREGQNPGELFF
clone_size: NA; j_call: TRBJ1-5; v_call: TRBV19; d_call: NA; cdr3_nt: TGTGCCAGTACTTCAGCAGGGGTTAGCAATCAGCCCCAGCATTTT; cdr3_aa: CASTSAGVSNQPQHF
clone_size: NA; j_call: TRBJ1-1; v_call: TRBV11-1; d_call: NA; cdr3_nt: TGTGCCAGCAGCTTATCTCTGAACACTGAAGCTTTCTTT; cdr3_aa: CASSLSLNTEAFF
clone_size: NA; j_call: TRBJ2-3; v_call: TRBV5-1; d_call: NA; cdr3_nt: TGCGCCAGCAGCCGCACAGGGACAGATACGCAGTATTTT; cdr3_aa: CASSRTGTDTQYF
clone_size: NA; j_call: TRBJ2-3; v_call: TRBV18; d_call: TRBD1; cdr3_nt: TGTGCCAGCTCACAATGGACAGGGGGCGATTTAGATACGCAGTATTTT; cdr3_aa: CASSQWTGGDLDTQYF
clone_size: NA; j_call: TRBJ1-2; v_call: TRBV18; d_call: NA; cdr3_nt: TGTGCCAGCTCACCGGAGGGGGGCGCAGACTATGGCTACACCTTC; cdr3_aa: CASSPEGGADYGYTF
clone_size: NA; j_call: TRBJ2-1; v_call: TRBV5-1; d_call: NA; cdr3_nt: TGCGCCAGCAGCGGACCAGCCCCCCGTCGGACTTTCTACAATGAGCAGTTCTTC; cdr3_aa: CASSGPAPRRTFYNEQFF
clone_size: NA; j_call: TRBJ1-3; v_call: TRBV11-3; d_call: NA; cdr3_nt: TGTGCCAGCAGCTTAACCACAGGAAACACCATATATTTT; cdr3_aa: CASSLTTGNTIYF
clone_size: NA; j_call: TRBJ2-1; v_call: TRBV19; d_call: TRBD2; cdr3_nt: TGTGCCAGTAGACTTGGTCATAGCGGGAGGGCTTGGAATGAGCAGTTCTTC; cdr3_aa: CASRLGHSGRAWNEQFF
clone_size: NA; j_call: TRBJ2-5; v_call: TRBV6-5; d_call: TRBD2; cdr3_nt: TGTGCCAGCAGTTACTCGCCAGCGGGAGGGTCCGGGACCCAGTACTTC; cdr3_aa: CASSYSPAGGSGTQYF
clone_size: NA; j_call: TRBJ2-4; v_call: TRBV19; d_call: TRBD1; cdr3_nt: TGTGCCAGTAACGCAGGGGGCAGAAAAGGACCCAAAAACATTCAGTACTTC; cdr3_aa: CASNAGGRKGPKNIQYF
clone_size: NA; j_call: TRBJ1-3; v_call: TRBV5-4; d_call: NA; cdr3_nt: TGTGCCAGCAGCTTGAAGTTTGGCTCCGACACCATATATTTT; cdr3_aa: CASSLKFGSDTIYF